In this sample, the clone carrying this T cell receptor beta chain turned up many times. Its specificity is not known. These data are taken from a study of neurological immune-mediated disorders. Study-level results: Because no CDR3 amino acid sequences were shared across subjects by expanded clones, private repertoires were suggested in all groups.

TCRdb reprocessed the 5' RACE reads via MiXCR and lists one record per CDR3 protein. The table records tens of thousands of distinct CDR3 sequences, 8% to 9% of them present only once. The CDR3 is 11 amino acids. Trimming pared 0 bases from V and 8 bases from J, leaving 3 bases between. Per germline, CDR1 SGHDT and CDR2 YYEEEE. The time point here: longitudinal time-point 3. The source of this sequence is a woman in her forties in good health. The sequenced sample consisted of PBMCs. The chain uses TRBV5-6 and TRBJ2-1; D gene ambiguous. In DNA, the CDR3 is TGTGCCAGCAGCTTGGCGTATGAGCAGTTCTTC. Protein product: CASSLAYEQFF.